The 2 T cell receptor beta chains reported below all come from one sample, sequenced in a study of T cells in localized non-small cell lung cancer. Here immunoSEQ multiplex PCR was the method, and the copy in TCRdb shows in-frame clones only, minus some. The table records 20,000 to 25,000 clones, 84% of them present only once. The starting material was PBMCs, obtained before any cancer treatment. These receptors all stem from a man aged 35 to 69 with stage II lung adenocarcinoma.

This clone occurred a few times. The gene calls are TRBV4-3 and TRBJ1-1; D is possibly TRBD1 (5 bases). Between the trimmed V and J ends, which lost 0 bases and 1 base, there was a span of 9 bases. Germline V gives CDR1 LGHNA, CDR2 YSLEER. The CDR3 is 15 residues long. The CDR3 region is CASSQERGRNTEAFF. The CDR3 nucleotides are TGCGCCAGCAGCCAAGAAAGGGGAAGGAACACTGAAGCTTTCTTT.

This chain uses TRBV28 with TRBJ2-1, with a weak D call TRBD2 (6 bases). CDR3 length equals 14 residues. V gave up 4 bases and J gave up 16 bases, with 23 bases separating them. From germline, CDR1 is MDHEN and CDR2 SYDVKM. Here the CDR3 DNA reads TGTGCCAGCAGTTCTACCGGGGGTGCCATTATCTTTTTCTTC. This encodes CASSSTGGAIIFFF.